The 30 T cell receptor beta chains below come from one sample, sequenced in a study of OX40 agonist ivuxolimab in advanced cancers. Sequencing was performed with immunoSEQ multiplex PCR; in TCRdb, only in-frame clones are kept and a portion is missing. The data contain about 12,000 clones, about three quarters of them seen just once; the ten biggest clones take up 11% to 15%. This material consisted of CD4+ or CD8+ T cells sorted from blood, taken in a trial of the OX40 agonist ivuxolimab. The receptors were sampled from an adult with an advanced solid tumor such as melanoma, head and neck, liver or kidney cancer.

The chain is built from TRBV12-5 and TRBJ2-3; TRBD2 matches 13 bases. The CDR3 consists of 16 residues. J was trimmed by 3 bases and V by 5 bases; bases with no gene match: 5. Germline-derived CDR1 and CDR2 are LGHNT and FRNRAP. CDR3 amino acids: CASGVGLAGETDTQYF. DNA for the CDR3: TGTGCTAGTGGTGTCGGACTAGCGGGAGAAACAGATACGCAGTATTTT. The full variable domain, with the rest looked up from reference TRBV12-5 and TRBJ2-3, is DARVTQTPRHKVTEMGQEVTMRCQPILGHNTVFWYRQTMMQGLELLAYFRNRAPLDDSGMPKDRFSAEMPDATLATLKIQPSEPRDSAVYFCASGVGLAGETDTQYFGPGTRLTVL.

This chain joins TRBV4-2 and TRBJ1-1; D call uncertain. Germline V gives CDR1 LGHNA, CDR2 YNFKEQ. The CDR3 contains 14 residues. V was cut by 4 bases and J by 1 base, with 10 bases left in between. CDR3 amino acids: CASSPELGNTEAFF. DNA for the CDR3: TGTGCCAGCAGCCCCGAGCTGGGGAACACTGAAGCTTTCTTT.

This clone was seen once. The rearrangement links TRBV6-6 to TRBJ1-2, with 7 nucleotides matching TRBD1. This CDR3 comprises 13 residues. Germline-derived CDR1 and CDR2 are MNHNY and SVGAGI (reference sequence). V was clipped by 6 bases and J by 4 bases; unmatched bases: 5. In DNA, the CDR3 is TGTGCCAGCAGCCAGGGACAGCTCTATGGCTACACCTTC. It translates to CASSQGQLYGYTF.

The rearrangement joins TRBV7-9 to TRBJ2-2; maybe TRBD2 (6 bases). Germline V CDR1 and CDR2: SEHNR, FQNEAQ (reference sequence). CDR3 length equals 13 residues. Trimming removed 5 bases at V and 7 bases at J, with 11 bases between. The CDR3 DNA is TGTGCCAGCAGCCAAGCGGGTTTCGGGGAGCTGTTTTTT. Its translation: CASSQAGFGELFF.

This sequence joins TRBV7-9 and TRBJ2-5; D is uncertain. The CDR3 runs to 14 residues. V gave up 5 bases and J gave up 4 bases, with 14 bases separating them. CDR1 and CDR2 (germline): SEHNR, FQNEAQ (reference sequence). CDR3 sequence (DNA): TGTGCCAGCAGCGAAGTCGGCCTAGTAGAGACCCAGTACTTC. It translates to CASSEVGLVETQYF.

CDR3 amino acids: CASSSGGEQYF. CDR3 nucleotide sequence: TGTGCCAGCAGTTCCGGGGGCGAGCAGTACTTC. The chain employs TRBV27 and TRBJ2-7; maybe TRBD2 (6 bases). This CDR3 has 11 residues. Germline V lookup: CDR1 MNHEY, CDR2 SMNVEV (reference sequence). Trimming shortened V by 4 bases and J by 6 bases, and 7 bases separated the two germline ends.

This chain joins TRBV28 and TRBJ2-1, with D possibly being TRBD2 (5 bases). Trimming removed 7 bases at V and 7 bases at J, with 17 bases between. The CDR3 loop spans 14 amino acids. In germline, CDR1 is MDHEN, CDR2 SYDVKM. The CDR3 nucleotides read TGTGCCAGCACTTCCTTTACTAGTTTTAATGAGCAGTTCTTC. Protein sequence: CASTSFTSFNEQFF.

The V call is TRBV7-8, the J call TRBJ1-5; TRBD1 matches 7 bases. Germline trimming cut 5 bases from V and 7 bases from J; bases unmatched to any gene: 11. The CDR3 extends over 15 amino acids. Germline V lookup: CDR1 SGHVS, CDR2 FQNEAQ. The CDR3 DNA follows: TGTGCCAGCAGCGTACAGGGGATAGCGGTCCAGCCCCAGCATTTT. Translating gives CASSVQGIAVQPQHF.

The chain couples TRBV9 to TRBJ2-7, with a weak D call TRBD2 (7 bases). Looked up from germline, CDR1 is SGDLS and CDR2 is YYNGEE. V shed 4 bases and J shed 3 bases, with 14 bases lying between them. This CDR3 has 14 residues. The CDR3 spells CASSPGGRDYEQYF. The CDR3, as DNA: TGTGCCAGCAGCCCCGGGGGGCGTGACTACGAGCAGTACTTC. Full variable domain (outside the CDR3, taken from reference TRBV9 and TRBJ2-7): DSGVTQTPKHLITATGQRVTLRCSPRSGDLSVYWYQQSLDQGLQFLIQYYNGEERAKGNILERFSAQQFPDLHSELNLSSLELGDSALYFCASSPGGRDYEQYFGPGTRLTVT.

CDR3 coding DNA: TGTGCCAGCAGCCGGTTTAGCGGGAGCACAGATACGCAGTATTTT. Its translation is CASSRFSGSTDTQYF. This chain joins TRBV7-2 and TRBJ2-3, with TRBD2 identical over 7 bases. CDR3 length: 15 residues. Losses at the gene ends were 5 bases for V and 0 bases for J; bases not matched to a gene: 5. Germline loops: CDR1 SGHTA, CDR2 FQGNSA.

The gene calls are TRBV30 and TRBJ2-6; D is undetermined. Trimming stripped 4 bases from V and 0 bases from J, with 7 bases between. The CDR3 is 14 residues long. The germline CDR1 and CDR2 sequences are GTSNPN and SVGIG (reference sequence). The CDR3: CAWTPDSGANVLTF. CDR3 in DNA: TGTGCCTGGACCCCAGACTCTGGGGCCAACGTCCTGACTTTC.

The V gene is TRBV4-1, the J gene TRBJ2-1; D might be TRBD2 (6 bases). V was pared by 0 bases and J by 7 bases, with 16 bases between. The CDR3 covers 16 residues. Germline V gene sequence: CDR1 MGHRA, CDR2 YSYEKL. The CDR3 DNA reads TGCGCCAGCAGCCAAGATCTGGGACTGTTCTGGAATGAGCAGTTCTTC. Amino acid sequence: CASSQDLGLFWNEQFF.

The CDR3 coding sequence is TGTGCCAGCAGCTTAGCAGGGGGCGAGGAGACCCAGTACTTC. It yields the protein CASSLAGGEETQYF. The gene calls are TRBV7-9 and TRBJ2-5, with 7 bases matching TRBD1. V was clipped by 0 bases and J by 5 bases; unmatched bases: 3. From germline, CDR1 is SEHNR and CDR2 FQNEAQ (reference sequence). The CDR3 contains 14 residues.

This rearrangement joins TRBV6-4 to TRBJ2-3, with D possibly matching TRBD1 (6 bases). The CDR3 has 13 residues. Germline V gene sequence: CDR1 MRHNA, CDR2 SNTAGT. The ends were cut back, 9 bases at V and 0 bases at J, with 10 bases in the middle. CDR3 protein: CASGQSSTDTQYF. For the CDR3, the DNA is TGTGCCAGTGGACAGTCTAGCACAGATACGCAGTATTTT.

The chain employs TRBV28 and TRBJ2-1; D might be TRBD2 (5 bases). With 3 bases removed from V and 6 bases from J, the gap between germline ends came to 15 bases. Germline V gene data show CDR1 as MDHEN and CDR2 as SYDVKM. CDR3 length: 15 residues. In DNA form, the CDR3 reads TGTGCCAGCAGTTTTATGACTACCTATGGCAATGAGCAGTTCTTC. This gives the protein CASSFMTTYGNEQFF.

The chain is built from TRBV29-1 and TRBJ2-5, with D unclear. The J call is doubtful: the DNA matches TRBJ2-7 better. The CDR3 loop spans 12 amino acids. Germline V gene lookup returns CDR1 SQVTM and CDR2 ANQGSEA. The CDR3 protein is CSAREPPYEQYF. Written as DNA, the CDR3 is TGCAGCGCTCGTGAGCCACCCTACGAGCAGTACTTC.

V usage is TRBV5-6 and J usage is TRBJ2-1; maybe TRBD1 (5 bases). The CDR3 totals 14 residues. CDR1 is SGHDT, CDR2 YYEEEE, per germline. Trimming removed 0 bases at V and 8 bases at J, with 12 bases between. Written as DNA, the CDR3 is TGTGCCAGCAGCTTGGCAGGGCGCAGTTATGAGCAGTTCTTC. Translating it yields CASSLAGRSYEQFF.

The genes are TRBV7-3 and TRBJ1-5; the D is unclear. Trimming cost V 2 bases and J 1 base, with 6 bases left between them. This CDR3 has 14 amino acids. Germline V gene lookup returns CDR1 SGHTA and CDR2 FQGTGA. CDR3 nucleotides: TGTGCCAGCAGCTTAGCTGAAAGCAATCAGCCCCAGCATTTT. Protein: CASSLAESNQPQHF.

The CDR3 DNA reads TGTGCCAGTAGGCTAGCGGGGAGCTCCTACAATGAGCAGTTCTTC. Its protein is CASRLAGSSYNEQFF. V gene TRBV19 combines with J gene TRBJ2-1, with 9 bases identical to TRBD2. The V and J ends lost 6 bases and 0 bases, in that order; junction bases with no gene match: 3. The germline V gene has CDR1 LNHDA and CDR2 SQIVND (reference sequence). The CDR3 has 15 residues.

The V gene is TRBV11-2, the J gene TRBJ2-1; D may be TRBD2 (5 bases). The length of the CDR3 is 14 residues. V lost 1 base and J lost 8, with 12 bases in between. Germline CDR1 SGHAT, CDR2 FQNNGV. The DNA of the CDR3 is TGTGCCAGCAGCTTAGCCACTAGGACCCATGAGCAGTTCTTC. It codes for CASSLATRTHEQFF.

The chain carries TRBV5-4 and TRBJ2-7, with D possibly being TRBD1 or TRBD2 (6 bases each). Germline loops: CDR1 SGHNT, CDR2 YYREEE (reference sequence). There are 13 residues in the CDR3. V dropped 4 bases and J dropped 3 bases, with 11 bases sitting between them. This CDR3 reads CASSPGADYEQYF. In DNA, the CDR3 is TGTGCCAGCAGCCCGGGGGCAGACTACGAGCAGTACTTC.

The chain recombines TRBV30 with TRBJ2-7, with TRBD2 matching 8 bases. The germline gives CDR1 GTSNPN, CDR2 SVGIG (reference sequence). The CDR3 covers 12 residues. V lost 4 bases, J lost 4 bases, and 3 bases stayed unmatched. The CDR3 loop is CAWTPGGYEQYF. CDR3 bases: TGTGCCTGGACCCCGGGAGGGTACGAGCAGTACTTC.

The chain combines TRBV9 with TRBJ2-1; 7 bases match TRBD2. V lost 0 bases to trimming and J lost 8 bases; unmatched junction nucleotides: 11. CDR1 and CDR2 (germline): SGDLS, YYNGEE. The CDR3 has 16 amino acids. CDR3 sequence: CASSVEAGAPSYEQFF. CDR3 bases: TGTGCCAGCAGCGTAGAGGCGGGAGCCCCGAGCTATGAGCAGTTCTTC. Filled out from reference TRBV9 and TRBJ2-1, the complete variable domain reads DSGVTQTPKHLITATGQRVTLRCSPRSGDLSVYWYQQSLDQGLQFLIQYYNGEERAKGNILERFSAQQFPDLHSELNLSSLELGDSALYFCASSVEAGAPSYEQFFGPGTRLTVL.

V and J are TRBV29-1 and TRBJ2-2, with 9 positions matching TRBD2. The junction had 3 bases not matched to a gene; V was cut back by 5 bases and J by 2 bases. Germline values: CDR1 SQVTM, CDR2 ANQGSEA. This CDR3 has 14 amino acids. The CDR3 DNA reads as TGCAGCGTTCTTAGCGGGAGCAACACCGGGGAGCTGTTTTTT. Protein sequence: CSVLSGSNTGELFF.

This chain joins TRBV9 and TRBJ2-7; D gene uncertain. This CDR3 is built from 15 residues. The ends were cut back, 4 bases at V and 1 base at J, with 15 bases in the middle. Per the germline V gene, CDR1 is SGDLS and CDR2 is YYNGEE. The DNA for the CDR3 is TGTGCCAGCAGCCCTTACAGCGCTCCATCCTACGAGCAGTACTTC. Residues: CASSPYSAPSYEQYF. The full variable domain, with the rest looked up from reference TRBV9 and TRBJ2-7, is DSGVTQTPKHLITATGQRVTLRCSPRSGDLSVYWYQQSLDQGLQFLIQYYNGEERAKGNILERFSAQQFPDLHSELNLSSLELGDSALYFCASSPYSAPSYEQYFGPGTRLTVT.

The chain couples TRBV5-4 to TRBJ1-5; TRBD1 might be the D (6 bases). V was cut by 4 bases and J by 4 bases, with 15 bases left in between. This CDR3 is built from 15 residues. From germline, CDR1 is SGHNT and CDR2 YYREEE (reference sequence). CDR3 amino acids: CASSVQGLSNQPQHF. The CDR3 bases are TGTGCCAGCAGCGTACAGGGTCTTTCGAATCAGCCCCAGCATTTT.

V gene TRBV5-1 combines with J gene TRBJ1-4; D is possibly TRBD1 (6 bases). Germline lookup yields CDR1 SGHRS and CDR2 YFSETQ. The CDR3 is 15 amino acids. Trimming cost V 2 bases and J 7 bases, with 15 bases left between them. This CDR3 reads CASSFGSGVSEKLFF. CDR3 in DNA: TGCGCCAGCAGCTTCGGTTCAGGGGTTAGTGAAAAACTGTTTTTT. Complete variable domain (other parts from reference TRBV5-1 and TRBJ1-4): KAGVTQTPRYLIKTRGQQVTLSCSPISGHRSVSWYQQTPGQGLQFLFEYFSETQRNKGNFPGRFSGRQFSNSRSEMNVSTLELGDSALYLCASSFGSGVSEKLFFGSGTQLSVL.

The chain is built from TRBV7-9 and TRBJ2-5; tentatively, D is TRBD1 (6 bases). The J call may be faulty, since TRBJ2-7 better matches the DNA end. CDR1 and CDR2 (germline): SEHNR, FQNEAQ (reference sequence). CDR3 length equals 14 residues. The CDR3 DNA reads as TGTGCCAGCAGCCCCCTTGGACAGTCCTACGAGCAGTACTTC. Encoded protein: CASSPLGQSYEQYF.

This clone was seen only once. The chain joins TRBV9 to TRBJ2-3; 12 nucleotides match TRBD2. Trimming cost V 8 bases and J 3 bases; bases outside gene matches: 4. The V gene's germline CDR1 is SGDLS and CDR2 YYNGEE. The CDR3 runs to 14 residues. Written as DNA, the CDR3 is TGTGCCAGTGGGACTAGCGGGTCAACAGATACGCAGTATTTT. Translating it yields CASGTSGSTDTQYF.

The chain has TRBV9 and TRBJ2-3, with 10 bases identical to TRBD2. Looked up from germline, CDR1 is SGDLS and CDR2 is YYNGEE. The CDR3 has 18 amino acids. V shed 0 bases, J shed 5 bases, and the junction held 12 bases outside the gene matches. In DNA, the CDR3 is TGTGCCAGCAGCGTAGGTGGCGGGACTAGCGTCCTTGGAGATACGCAGTATTTT. Translating it yields CASSVGGGTSVLGDTQYF. Based on the CDR3 plus reference TRBV9 and TRBJ2-3, the full variable domain is DSGVTQTPKHLITATGQRVTLRCSPRSGDLSVYWYQQSLDQGLQFLIQYYNGEERAKGNILERFSAQQFPDLHSELNLSSLELGDSALYFCASSVGGGTSVLGDTQYFGPGTRLTVL.